This TCR beta chain was documented in a study of technical replicates of blood from a handful of donors. The V gene's germline CDR1 is SGHDT and CDR2 YYEEEE. Trimming left V 4 bases short and J 3 bases short, with 11 bases between. The CDR3 loop spans 13 amino acids. Here immunoSEQ multiplex PCR was the method, and the copy in TCRdb shows in-frame clones only, minus some. The sample has fewer than 80,000 clones, roughly 89% seen once. The receptor was derived from a human donor in good health. Some clones in this sample may be carry-over from other donors' samples. The sequenced sample consisted of PBMCs. The rearrangement links TRBV5-6 to TRBJ2-7; D not resolved. The CDR3 reads CASSPRQLYEQYF. DNA of the CDR3: TGTGCCAGCAGCCCGCGGCAACTCTACGAGCAGTACTTC.